This T cell receptor beta chain emerged from a study of cytomegalovirus exposure and HLA in healthy donors. V lost 5 bases and J lost 11; bases outside the gene matches: 13. Germline V gene data show CDR1 as SGHNT and CDR2 as YYREEE (reference sequence). CDR3 length equals 14 residues. TCRdb's copy holds only in-frame clones and misses some; the assay was immunoSEQ multiplex PCR. The sample lists about 220,000 clones, over 80% occurring once. The donors were in the roughly 120-subject validation cohort; that cohort was separate from the roughly 700-subject first cohort. This clonotype was obtained from a woman younger than 30 in good health and CMV-seronegative. The J gene is TRBJ1-1, the V gene TRBV5-4; 9 bases line up with TRBD1. The sample comprised PBMCs. This chain's CDR3 is CASSSTGGPVRAFF. The CDR3 DNA is TGTGCCAGCAGTTCCACAGGGGGCCCAGTAAGGGCTTTCTTT.